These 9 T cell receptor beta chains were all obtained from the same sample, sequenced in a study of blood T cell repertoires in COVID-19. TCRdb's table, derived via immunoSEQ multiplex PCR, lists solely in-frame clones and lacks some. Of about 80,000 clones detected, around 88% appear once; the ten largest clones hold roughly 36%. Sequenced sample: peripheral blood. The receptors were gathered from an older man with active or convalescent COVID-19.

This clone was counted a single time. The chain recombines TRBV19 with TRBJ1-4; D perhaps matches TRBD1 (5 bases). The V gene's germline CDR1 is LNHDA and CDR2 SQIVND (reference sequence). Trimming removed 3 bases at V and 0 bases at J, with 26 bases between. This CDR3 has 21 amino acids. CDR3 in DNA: TGTGCCAGTAGTATTCGGGTCCCGTGGTCAGGGACTTCCGCAACTAATGAAAAACTGTTTTTT. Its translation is CASSIRVPWSGTSATNEKLFF.

In DNA, the CDR3 is TGTGCCAGTCGCCTCCAGCGGGGGCCCAACAATGAGCAGTTCTTC. Its protein is CASRLQRGPNNEQFF. V usage is TRBV19 and J usage is TRBJ2-1; 8 bases are a match to TRBD2. V lost 8 bases, J lost 5 bases, and 11 bases stayed unmatched. Germline V gives CDR1 LNHDA, CDR2 SQIVND (reference sequence). The CDR3 is 15 residues long.

The CDR3 DNA follows: TGTGCCAGCAGCTTAATCGACCCAGGGAACACTGAAGCTTTCTTT. This encodes CASSLIDPGNTEAFF. The chain carries TRBV11-1 and TRBJ1-1; D gene unclear. Germline values: CDR1 SGHAT, CDR2 FQDESV (reference sequence). The CDR3 has 15 amino acids. V was pared by 2 bases and J by 1 base, with 11 bases between.

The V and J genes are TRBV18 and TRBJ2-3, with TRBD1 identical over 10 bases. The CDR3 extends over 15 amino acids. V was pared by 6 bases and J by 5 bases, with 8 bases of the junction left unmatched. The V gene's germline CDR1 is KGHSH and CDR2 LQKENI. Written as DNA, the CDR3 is TGTGCCAGCTCTTCGACAGGGGGCTTCGTAGATACGCAGTATTTT. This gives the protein CASSSTGGFVDTQYF.

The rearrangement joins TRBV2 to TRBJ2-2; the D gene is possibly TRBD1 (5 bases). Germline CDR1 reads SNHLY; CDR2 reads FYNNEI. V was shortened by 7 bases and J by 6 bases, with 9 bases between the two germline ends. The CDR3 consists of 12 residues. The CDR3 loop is CASTPGSGELFF. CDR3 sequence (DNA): TGTGCCAGCACCCCAGGGTCCGGGGAGCTGTTTTTT.

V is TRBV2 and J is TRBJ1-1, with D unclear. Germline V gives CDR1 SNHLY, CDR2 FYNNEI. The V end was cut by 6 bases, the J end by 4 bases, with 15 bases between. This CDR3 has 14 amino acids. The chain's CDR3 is CASSGVMGSTEAFF. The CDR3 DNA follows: TGTGCCAGCAGCGGGGTCATGGGGAGCACTGAAGCTTTCTTT.

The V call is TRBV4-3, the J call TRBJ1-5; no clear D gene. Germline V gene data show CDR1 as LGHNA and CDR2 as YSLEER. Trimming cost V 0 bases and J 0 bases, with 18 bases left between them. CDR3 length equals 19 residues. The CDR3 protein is CASSQEWASPEYSNQPQHF. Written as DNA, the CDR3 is TGCGCCAGCAGCCAAGAATGGGCAAGCCCCGAATATAGCAATCAGCCCCAGCATTTT.

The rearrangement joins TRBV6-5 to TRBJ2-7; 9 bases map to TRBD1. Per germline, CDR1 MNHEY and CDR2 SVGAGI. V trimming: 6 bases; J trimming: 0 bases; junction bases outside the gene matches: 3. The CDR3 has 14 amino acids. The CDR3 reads CASSGDRDSYEQYF. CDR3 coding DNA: TGTGCCAGCAGCGGGGACAGGGACTCCTACGAGCAGTACTTC.

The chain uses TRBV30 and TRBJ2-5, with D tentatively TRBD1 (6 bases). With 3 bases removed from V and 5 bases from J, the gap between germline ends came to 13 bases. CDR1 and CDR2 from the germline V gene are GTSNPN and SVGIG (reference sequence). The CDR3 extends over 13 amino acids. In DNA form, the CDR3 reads TGTGCCTGGAGCCGGCAGGGGTCGGAGACCCAGTACTTC. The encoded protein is CAWSRQGSETQYF. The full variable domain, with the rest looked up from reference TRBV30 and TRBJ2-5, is SQTIHQWPATLVQPVGSPLSLECTVEGTSNPNLYWYRQAAGRGLQLLFYSVGIGQISSEVPQNLSASRPQDRQFILSSKKLLLSDSGFYLCAWSRQGSETQYFGPGTRLLVL.